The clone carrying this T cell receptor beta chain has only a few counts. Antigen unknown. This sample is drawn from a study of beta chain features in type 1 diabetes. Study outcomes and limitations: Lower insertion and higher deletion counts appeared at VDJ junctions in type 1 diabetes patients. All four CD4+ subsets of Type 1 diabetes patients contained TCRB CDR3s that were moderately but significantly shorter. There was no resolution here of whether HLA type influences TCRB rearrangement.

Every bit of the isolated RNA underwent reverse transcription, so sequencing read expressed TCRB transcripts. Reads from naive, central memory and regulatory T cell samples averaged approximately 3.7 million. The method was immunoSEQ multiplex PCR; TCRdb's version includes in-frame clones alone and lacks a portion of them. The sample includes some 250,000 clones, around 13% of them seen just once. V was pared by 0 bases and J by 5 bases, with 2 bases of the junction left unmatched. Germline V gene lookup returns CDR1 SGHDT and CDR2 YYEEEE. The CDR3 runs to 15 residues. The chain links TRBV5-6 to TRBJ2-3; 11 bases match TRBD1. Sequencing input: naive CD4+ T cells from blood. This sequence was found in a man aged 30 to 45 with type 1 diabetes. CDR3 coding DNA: TGTGCCAGCAGCTTGGGCGGGACAGGGGGAGATACGCAGTATTTT. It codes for CASSLGGTGGDTQYF.